The 21 T cell receptor beta chains in this list originate from one sample, sequenced in a study of blood T cells in healthy people across ages. Next came a second PCR, run for about 7 to 12 cycles, which used a sample-barcoded 5' primer along with a J-beta primer mix. MiXCR, run by TCRdb on the 5' RACE reads, gives a single entry per CDR3 protein. This sample has under 2,000,000 distinct CDR3 sequences, with around 50% found just once. Sequencing was carried out using blood. These receptors were taken from a middle-aged woman in good health.

V usage is TRBV6-2 or TRBV6-3 and J usage is TRBJ2-1; no clear D. Trimming left V 2 bases short and J 7 bases short, with 12 bases between. The CDR3 has 14 amino acids. CDR1 is MNHEY, CDR2 SVGEGT, per germline. CDR3 protein: CASSYAQDWNEQFF. The CDR3 DNA is TGTGCCAGCAGTTACGCGCAGGATTGGAATGAGCAGTTCTTC.

This chain uses TRBV7-2 with TRBJ2-1; D may correspond to TRBD1 or TRBD2 (5 bases each). The CDR3 extends over 13 amino acids. Trimming shortened V by 1 base and J by 13 bases, and 14 bases separated the two germline ends. In germline, CDR1 is SGHTA, CDR2 FQGNSA. The CDR3 loop reads CASSLGLLGTQFF. CDR3 DNA: TGTGCCAGCAGCTTAGGGCTACTGGGGACCCAGTTCTTC. The full variable domain, with the rest looked up from reference TRBV7-2 and TRBJ2-1, is GAGVSQSPSNKVTEKGKDVELRCDPISGHTALYWYRQSLGQGLEFLIYFQGNSAPDKSGLPSDRFSAERTGGSVSTLTIQRTQQEDSAVYLCASSLGLLGTQFFGPGTRLTVL.

This clonotype was counted between two and nine times. The gene calls are TRBV7-9 and TRBJ1-6; 8 positions match TRBD1. CDR3 length: 12 residues. Looked up from germline, CDR1 is SEHNR and CDR2 is FQNEAQ (reference sequence). Trimming at V came to 5 bases and at J to 16 bases, leaving 7 bases not matched to a gene. This chain's CDR3 is CASSLTGEKLHF. For the CDR3, the DNA is TGTGCCAGCAGCCTGACAGGGGAGAAGCTCCACTTT.

The rearrangement joins TRBV20-1 to TRBJ2-3; perhaps TRBD1 as D (6 bases). Germline V gives CDR1 DFQATT, CDR2 SNEGSKA (reference sequence). V was shortened by 6 bases and J by 2 bases, with 12 bases between the two germline ends. This CDR3 comprises 13 residues. DNA of the CDR3: TGCAGTGCCGGGACACCCTACACAGATACGCAGTATTTT. It specifies CSAGTPYTDTQYF.

J is TRBJ1-6 and V is TRBV27; 8 bases fit TRBD1. There are 15 residues in the CDR3. Looked up from germline, CDR1 is MNHEY and CDR2 is SMNVEV (reference sequence). V shed 6 bases and J 6 bases; nucleotides not matched to a gene: 7. The DNA of the CDR3 is TGTGCCAGCAGATGGACAGGGATTCTTAATTCACCCCTCCACTTT. It specifies CASRWTGILNSPLHF.

In its sample, this clonotype was seen a few times. The genes are TRBV29-1 and TRBJ2-5; D not certain. The CDR3 loop spans 14 amino acids. V gave up 3 bases and J gave up 2 bases, with 13 bases separating them. From germline, CDR1 is SQVTM and CDR2 ANQGSEA. The CDR3 is CSVEFQRAQETQYF. CDR3 nucleotides: TGCAGCGTTGAGTTCCAGCGCGCTCAAGAGACCCAGTACTTC.

Of note for this clonotype: At one end, the junction sequence differs from germline, possibly due to a read error. The J gene is TRBJ1-6, the V gene TRBV5-1; 9 bases are shared with TRBD1. The CDR3 runs 15 residues. The V gene's germline CDR1 is SGHRS and CDR2 YFSETQ. The DNA for the CDR3 is TGTGCCAGCAGTTTGGGCGGACAGGGGAATTCACCCCTCCACTTT. The encoded protein is CASSLGGQGNSPLHF.

The chain couples TRBV6-5 to TRBJ2-1; no firm D call. This CDR3 spans 16 amino acids. From germline, CDR1 is MNHEY and CDR2 SVGAGI. The V end was cut by 4 bases, the J end by 8 bases, with 21 bases between. The CDR3, as DNA: TGTGCCAGCAGTTCAACGGACGAAACTATGGGTGATGAGCAGTTCTTC. Translation gives CASSSTDETMGDEQFF.

This clonotype occurred a few times. This chain joins TRBV14 and TRBJ2-5, with 9 positions matching TRBD1. The junction had 9 bases not matched to a gene; V was cut back by 1 base and J by 3 bases. Germline CDR1 reads SGHDN; CDR2 reads FVKESK. This CDR3 has 17 residues. The CDR3 loop reads CASSQAGRQGGKETQYF. The CDR3 DNA reads TGTGCCAGCAGCCAAGCTGGGAGACAGGGGGGCAAAGAGACCCAGTACTTC.

V is TRBV20-1 and J is TRBJ2-3; possible D gene TRBD2, 6 bases. The CDR3 runs to 15 residues. CDR1 is DFQATT and CDR2 is SNEGSKA in the germline V gene (reference sequence). V was trimmed by 0 bases and J by 2 bases, leaving 12 bases between them. For the CDR3, the DNA is TGCAGTGCTAGAGAGGGCGCGGGGCTCACAGATACGCAGTATTTT. This gives the protein CSAREGAGLTDTQYF.

This clonotype has more than one count but fewer than ten. The J gene is TRBJ2-5, the V gene TRBV7-2; the D gene is possibly TRBD1 (5 bases). CDR1 is SGHTA, CDR2 FQGNSA, per germline. The CDR3 loop spans 15 amino acids. The germline V and J ends were trimmed by 1 base and 7 bases, with 16 bases remaining between them. DNA of the CDR3: TGTGCCAGCAGCTTAGGGGCAGACAGATGGTGGACCCAGTACTTC. Translated, it gives CASSLGADRWWTQYF.

In regard to this clonotype: A read error may explain this, as a much larger clone is one base away. This chain joins TRBV7-2 and TRBJ2-6; 9 nucleotides line up with TRBD1. This CDR3 spans 18 amino acids. CDR1 and CDR2 from the germline V gene are SGHTA and FQGNSA. The CDR3 region is CACSLQSGQGSGANVLTF. Here the CDR3 DNA reads TGTGCCTGCAGCCTACAAAGTGGACAGGGGTCTGGGGCCAACGTCCTGACTTTC.

This chain uses TRBV24-1 with TRBJ2-3; TRBD1 matches at 9 bases. The CDR3 has 14 amino acids. The germline CDR1 and CDR2 sequences are KGHDR and SFDVKD. Germline trimming cut 10 bases from V and 2 bases from J; bases unmatched to any gene: 6. The CDR3 DNA is TGTGCCACTCAGGACAGGGGCGACACAGATACGCAGTATTTT. This codes for CATQDRGDTDTQYF.

The V gene is TRBV27, the J gene TRBJ2-7; 7 nucleotides line up with TRBD1. J lost 2 bases, V lost 11 bases, and 9 bases had no gene match. There are 13 residues in the CDR3. Germline V lookup: CDR1 MNHEY, CDR2 SMNVEV (reference sequence). The chain's CDR3 is CALTRTGTYEQYF. The CDR3 nucleotides are TGTGCCCTTACCCGGACAGGTACCTACGAGCAGTACTTC.

This chain uses TRBV9 with TRBJ2-5; D may match TRBD1 or TRBD2 (5 bases each). Germline V gene sequence: CDR1 SGDLS, CDR2 YYNGEE. Trimming removed 0 bases from V and 5 bases from J, with 14 bases in between. The CDR3 totals 15 residues. In DNA, the CDR3 is TGTGCCAGCAGCGTAGAAGCCGGGGCCTGGGAGACCCAGTACTTC. Translation gives CASSVEAGAWETQYF. Full variable domain (remainder filled in from reference TRBV9 and TRBJ2-5): DSGVTQTPKHLITATGQRVTLRCSPRSGDLSVYWYQQSLDQGLQFLIQYYNGEERAKGNILERFSAQQFPDLHSELNLSSLELGDSALYFCASSVEAGAWETQYFGPGTRLLVL.

The chain has TRBV4-1 and TRBJ2-6, with D perhaps matching TRBD1 (5 bases). The CDR3 consists of 21 residues. Germline V lookup: CDR1 MGHRA, CDR2 YSYEKL. With 0 bases removed from V and 0 bases from J, the gap between germline ends came to 21 bases. The CDR3, as DNA: TGCGCCAGCAGCCAAGATGGGCTTTTGGGCAGGGTGCCCTCTGGGGCCAACGTCCTGACTTTC. Translated: CASSQDGLLGRVPSGANVLTF.

This clonotype was seen once. V is TRBV16 and J is TRBJ1-4; D remains ambiguous. There are 15 residues in the CDR3. The V end was cut by 4 bases, the J end by 3 bases, with 12 bases between. CDR1 is KGHSY and CDR2 is FQNENV in the germline V gene. CDR3 coding DNA: TGTGCCAGCAGCCCCGGCCCTCGTTCTAATGAAAAACTGTTTTTT. Protein sequence: CASSPGPRSNEKLFF.

There are a few counts of this clonotype. The CDR3 reads CSARALAEPGDSPLHF. In DNA form, the CDR3 reads TGCAGTGCTAGAGCTCTGGCGGAACCGGGGGATTCACCCCTCCACTTT. The chain is built from TRBV20-1 and TRBJ1-6, with D perhaps matching TRBD1 (5 bases). Trimming took off 1 base at V and 8 bases at J, with 18 bases between the two ends. The CDR3 consists of 16 residues. CDR1 and CDR2 from the germline V gene are DFQATT and SNEGSKA (reference sequence).

This clonotype is a singleton in its sample. The V gene is TRBV12-3 or TRBV12-4, the J gene TRBJ2-1; D perhaps matches TRBD1 (6 bases). Trimming pared 7 bases from V and 15 bases from J, leaving 22 bases between. CDR3 length: 13 residues. This CDR3 reads CASNDRLGEKWFF. In DNA form, the CDR3 reads TGTGCCAGCAACGACAGGCTCGGAGAAAAATGGTTCTTC.

CDR3 sequence (DNA): TGTGCCAGCAGCCAAGAAGGACTCTCGGAGACCCAGTTCTTC. Translated: CASSQEGLSETQFF. The chain uses TRBV3-1 and TRBJ2-1, with D perhaps TRBD2 (5 bases). The CDR3 runs to 14 residues. Deletions cut 0 bases from V and 13 bases from J, with 16 bases between. The germline gives CDR1 LGHDT, CDR2 YNNKEL (reference sequence).

This chain joins TRBV6-1 and TRBJ2-1; 7 bases are a match to TRBD1. Germline V gene sequence: CDR1 MNHNS, CDR2 SASEGT. The CDR3 is made up of 15 amino acids. After removal of 6 bases from V and 1 base from J, the junction contained 6 bases not matched to a gene. The DNA for the CDR3 is TGTGCCAGCAGACGCCCAGGGGGATCCTACAATGAGCAGTTCTTC. This sequence encodes CASRRPGGSYNEQFF.